The clone carrying this T cell receptor (beta chain) has just a few counts. Its antigen is currently unknown. This record belongs to a study of siplizumab effects on memory and regulatory T cells. This table comes from immunoSEQ multiplex PCR, and its TCRdb copy is limited to in-frame clones, with some not included. Among tens of thousands of clones listed, about 91% were seen once. Germline V gene lookup returns CDR1 SGHRS and CDR2 YFSETQ. The V and J ends lost 4 bases and 6 bases respectively, with 15 bases between them. This CDR3 contains 14 residues. Study conclusions and caveats: A naive or memory phenotype could not be assigned to roughly 80-97% of the proliferating CD4+ or CD8+ clones.

This receptor was taken from a human donor in good health. Sequencing used Tregs sorted from blood. This rearrangement joins TRBV5-1 to TRBJ2-3; D ambiguous. Here the CDR3 DNA reads TGCGCCAGCAGCCCCGTCTCTTCCGCTGATACGCAGTATTTT. Translating it yields CASSPVSSADTQYF.